Listed below are T cell receptor beta chains from one sample, sequenced in a study of T cells after yellow fever vaccination. MiXCR was run by TCRdb on the 5' RACE reads, yielding one entry per CDR3 protein. Of 340,000 or so distinct CDR3 sequences in the sample, around 12% were seen once. The sequenced sample was CD4+ T cells sorted from PBMCs, obtained 15 days after the yellow fever booster vaccination. The receptors here all came from a man between 18 and 29 years old who received the YFV17D yellow fever vaccine. Both conserved end residues are part of each CDR3. A D gene is named only where the DNA matches it firmly. Clone size is stated in some rows and not others, as once, few, many or a class when expanded.

cdr3_nt cdr3_aa clone_size j_call d_call v_call
TGTGCCAGCAGCCAAGTGGGAAGGGAAAACGGGGAGCTGTTTTTT CASSQVGRENGELFF . TRBJ2-2 . TRBV4-2
TGTGCCAGCAGCTTCAACGATCAGGGCGGCTACACCTTC CASSFNDQGGYTF many TRBJ1-2 . TRBV7-2
TGTGCCAGCAGCGTAGATGGGCAGGGTTGGAACATTCAGTACTTC CASSVDGQGWNIQYF . TRBJ2-4 . TRBV9
TGTGCCAGCAGTGAGGGCGATGGGAGGAATTCACCCCTCCACTTT CASSEGDGRNSPLHF . TRBJ1-6 . TRBV25-1
TGCGCCAGCAGCCAAGCCGGGACAGGGCTAGAAAAACTGTTTTTT CASSQAGTGLEKLFF . TRBJ1-4 TRBD1 TRBV4-1
TGCGCCAGCAGCCCGCAGGTAGGACTAGCGGAAGAGACCCAGTACTTC CASSPQVGLAEETQYF few TRBJ2-5 TRBD2 TRBV5-1
TGTGCCAGCAGCCAAGGAGGGGGTATCTACGAGCAGTACTTC CASSQGGGIYEQYF . TRBJ2-7 . TRBV3-1
TGTGCCACCAGTGACCGCGGACGGGGAGATACGCAGTATTTT CATSDRGRGDTQYF . TRBJ2-3 . TRBV24-1
TGTGCCAGCAGCCCCCAGGCTGGGTCTGAAGCTTTCTTT CASSPQAGSEAFF . TRBJ1-1 . TRBV11-2
TGTGCCAGCAGCTTAAATGGGCCGGGTACCGGGGAGCTGTTTTTT CASSLNGPGTGELFF . TRBJ2-2 . TRBV7-2
TGTGCCAGCAGCGGTAGAGGGGGAACCTACGAGCAGTACTTC CASSGRGGTYEQYF . TRBJ2-7 . TRBV7-4
TGTGCCAGTAGTCCCAACCGACAGTCCCTTGGAGCTTTCTTT CASSPNRQSLGAFF . TRBJ1-1 . TRBV19
TGTGCCAGCAGCTTGGGACTAGCGGCTCGTACCCAGTACTTC CASSLGLAARTQYF few TRBJ2-5 TRBD2 TRBV5-6
TGTGCCAGCAGCCAAGATCAGGGGCCGGCGTACTATGGCTACACCTTC CASSQDQGPAYYGYTF few TRBJ1-2 . TRBV3-1
TGCGCCAGCAGCCCCGCCGGGGTGAGGGGGGGCGAGCAGTTCTTC CASSPAGVRGGEQFF . TRBJ2-1 . TRBV5-1
TGTGCCAGCAGTTTGGTGAAAGTCTCCTACAATGAGCAGTTCTTC CASSLVKVSYNEQFF . TRBJ2-1 . TRBV12-3/TRBV12-4
TGTGCCTCATGGGGCAGGGGTCGGGAGCAGTACTTC CASWGRGREQYF . TRBJ2-7 . TRBV25-1
TGCAGTGCTAGTGAGCGGGGGGTCTCCTACAATGAGCAGTTCTTC CSASERGVSYNEQFF few TRBJ2-1 TRBD2 TRBV20-1
TGTGCCAGCAGCCCGGGGGGAGTCTGGACTGAAGCTTTCTTT CASSPGGVWTEAFF few TRBJ1-1 . TRBV6-5
TGTGCCAGCAGTTCCGTGGATAATTCACCCCTCCACTTT CASSSVDNSPLHF few TRBJ1-6 . TRBV7-6
TGCGCCAGCCGGGGAGGGCCCGGCACCGGGGAGCTGTTTTTT CASRGGPGTGELFF . TRBJ2-2 TRBD2 TRBV4-3
TGTGCCAGCAGACCCCTCGACATTTCTTGGGGCTACACCTTC CASRPLDISWGYTF . TRBJ1-2 . TRBV6-2/TRBV6-3
TGCAGTGCTAGAGATGGTGGCATTAGGGGCTACACCTTC CSARDGGIRGYTF many TRBJ1-2 . TRBV20-1
TGTGCCAGCAGCTTGGGTCAGGGGGCAGAGACCCAGTACTTC CASSLGQGAETQYF many TRBJ2-5 TRBD1 TRBV5-1
TGCGCCAGCAGCCAAGAAACGGGGGGCGGCTACACCTTC CASSQETGGGYTF many TRBJ1-2 . TRBV4-3
TGTGCCAGTAGGCAGGGGGCGGCGGGGGCCAATGAGCAGTTCTTC CASRQGAAGANEQFF few TRBJ2-1 . TRBV19
TGTGCCACCAGTGACCCGGGGACAGATATTGAGACCCAGTACTTC CATSDPGTDIETQYF few TRBJ2-5 TRBD1 TRBV24-1
TGCGCCAGCTGCTTGGAACAGCGGGGTGGGACAGATACGCAGTATTTT CASCLEQRGGTDTQYF . TRBJ2-3 TRBD2 TRBV5-1
TGTGCCAGCTCACCGCGAGTCGGGGAGGGAGAAAAACTGTTTTTT CASSPRVGEGEKLFF . TRBJ1-4 . TRBV18
TGTGCCAGCAGCTTACTTGATCGGGGCCATGGTACGCAGTATTTT CASSLLDRGHGTQYF few TRBJ2-3 . TRBV7-2
TGCGCCAGCAGCTTGCGGTCTCCGCAAACTAATGAAAAACTGTTTTTT CASSLRSPQTNEKLFF few TRBJ1-4 . TRBV5-1
TGTGCCACCTTTCACCCCGGGACAGATGACTATGGCTACACCTTC CATFHPGTDDYGYTF . TRBJ1-2 TRBD1 TRBV12-3/TRBV12-4
TGTGCCAGCAAAAAAGACCCTCCTGGGGCCAACGTCCTGACTTTC CASKKDPPGANVLTF . TRBJ2-6 . TRBV27
TGTGCCAGCAGTTACGGGACAGCCAATCAGCCCCAGCATTTT CASSYGTANQPQHF few TRBJ1-5 TRBD1 TRBV6-2/TRBV6-3
TGTGCCAGCAGCTTGAACAGGGGCGCGAACACTGAAGCTTTCTTT CASSLNRGANTEAFF many TRBJ1-1 TRBD1 TRBV5-4
TGTGCCAGCAGCTCAGACGTTGGGATGTTCACAGATACGCAGTATTTT CASSSDVGMFTDTQYF few TRBJ2-3 . TRBV7-3
TGTGCCAGCAGTAAAGGGACTAGCGGGAACAATGAGCAGTTCTTC CASSKGTSGNNEQFF few TRBJ2-1 TRBD2 TRBV6-2/TRBV6-3
TGTGCCAGCAGCCGCCGACTCATTGAAGGCGAGCAGTACTTC CASSRRLIEGEQYF . TRBJ2-7 . TRBV7-2
TGTGCCATCAGTGAGTCGCCTGGGGAGGGCTATGGCTACACCTTC CAISESPGEGYGYTF . TRBJ1-2 . TRBV10-3
TGTGCCAGCAGCTTGGGGGGCGGGGAGACAGATACGCAGTATTTT CASSLGGGETDTQYF few TRBJ2-3 . TRBV11-2
TGTGCCTGGAGTGTTGAGAGAGATCAGCCCCAGCATTTT CAWSVERDQPQHF . TRBJ1-5 . TRBV30
TGTGCCGCGGGCAGAGGCAGGGGGTCTGGGGCCAACGTCCTGACTTTC CAAGRGRGSGANVLTF few TRBJ2-6 TRBD1 TRBV6-6
TGTGCCAGCAGTTTCTGGGACAGAACTGAAGCTTTCTTT CASSFWDRTEAFF . TRBJ1-1 TRBD1 TRBV12-3/TRBV12-4
TGTGCCAGCACCCTGGCGGGGGCCAGCAATCAGCCCCAGCATTTT CASTLAGASNQPQHF few TRBJ1-5 . TRBV12-3/TRBV12-4
TGTGCCAGCAGCTCCCGGGATCGGGATCAGCCCCAGCATTTT CASSSRDRDQPQHF . TRBJ1-5 . TRBV5-6
TGTGCCAGTAGTATGCGGACACAGACAGCTAACTATGGCTACACCTTC CASSMRTQTANYGYTF . TRBJ1-2 . TRBV19
TGTGCCACCAGCAGAGACCCGATAGACAGGGGGCGCCCAAATCAGCCCCAGCATTTT CATSRDPIDRGRPNQPQHF . TRBJ1-5 TRBD1 TRBV15
TGCAGTGCTGCCCAACTCCGGGACAGGGCGGGTTCGGGCACTGAAGCTTTCTTT CSAAQLRDRAGSGTEAFF few TRBJ1-1 TRBD1 TRBV20-1
TGTGCCAGCAGTGAAACCCCCGGGGTTGGCTACACCTTC CASSETPGVGYTF few TRBJ1-2 . TRBV6-1